This TCR beta chain was retrieved from a study of graft-versus-host responses after intestinal transplantation (dated by TCRdb to the early 2020s). For the wider study: The transplants that recipients received were multivisceral, liver-intestinal, or isolated intestinal. Every recipient was given anti-thymocyte globulin induction, followed by 2 to 4 years of maintenance tacrolimus and steroids. After intestinal transplantation, graft-versus-host and host-versus-graft alloreactive T cell clones were followed in the graft, circulation and bone marrow using bulk TCR-beta CDR3 sequencing. Alloreactive clones were identified by sequencing pre-transplant mixed lymphocyte reaction products and comparing these products with unstimulated pre-transplant donor and recipient T cells. The cohort enrolled approximately 24 intestinal transplant recipients, one of whom was a retransplant, and a few patients without pretransplant specimens were excluded. Donor T cell macrochimerism was defined as a peak of at least 4% donor T cells among recipient peripheral blood mononuclear cells. Instead of going to the commercial service, samples from a few later patients were sequenced in-house on an Illumina MiSeq and processed with MiXCR.

On this clone itself: It lacks a known antigen. Per-nucleotide qualities are absent, and no much larger clonotype sits a single base away.

What the study reported, not specific to this receptor: Early after transplant, declines in HvG clones were associated with peak levels of circulating GvH clones. GvH clones turned up in recipient bone marrow, with some appearing earlier in ileal mucosa or blood, a pattern consistent with an intestinal mucosal origin. Patients with donor T cell macrochimerism had high GvH to HvG T cell clonal ratios in their allografts. Conclusions were limited by the relatively low number and heterogeneity of intestinal transplant patients.

The library was prepared using the immunoSEQ multiplex PCR assay. For most patients, genomic DNA was isolated with the Qiagen DNeasy Blood and Tissue Kit and shipped frozen to Adaptive Biotechnologies for TCR sequencing. For most patients, high-throughput TCR-beta CDR3 sequencing of genomic DNA was performed by Adaptive Biotechnologies. Under the source paper's analysis protocol: Adaptive's ImmunoSEQ software was the source of the TCR sequencing data for about 20 patients, while three other patients were processed with MiXCR and VDJtools. To correct CD4 versus CD8 sorting errors, sequences present in both subsets at a frequency ratio below 5:1 were removed. CDR3 nucleotide sequences shared between donor and recipient were removed because the origin of such sequences could not be assigned. To be classed as alloreactive, a clone needed at least 2-fold expansion over unstimulated cells and a minimum CFSE-low frequency of 0.002% (template counts) or 0.001% (read counts). Clones were considered mappable if detected in sequenced pre-transplant spleen, lymph node, or MLR CFSE-low populations of the donor or recipient. Cumulative frequency of alloreactive clones was calculated as a percentage of all sequences weighted by copy number. The table was pulled from immuneACCESS by TCRdb, which kept in-frame rearrangements only. Such tables lose some clones; where checked, under half of the loss comes from unresolved V genes, and the rest has no known cause. That table is the source of V, J and clone size, and D and trimming were worked out from the DNA. The sample records around 120,000 clones, less than 95% of which are singletons. Clones ranked in the top ten supply about 0.18% of the sample.

The label giving this sample's time point can be read as: cells obtained before transplantation from donor or recipient. CD3+CD4+ and CD3+CD8+ populations were FACS-sorted from unstimulated pre-transplant donor and recipient cells taken from spleen or lymph nodes. The sample here was unstimulated CD4+ T cells sorted from spleen or lymph node cells, taken before intestinal transplant. The source of this sequence is a human donor who received an intestinal transplant.

The CDR3 protein is CASSWTGGGYTF. Here is the DNA: TGTGCCAGCAGCTGGACAGGGGGCGGCTACACCTTC. Recombination linked TRBV7-2 to TRBJ1-2, with 11 bases in between that match TRBD1. V is trimmed back by 4 bases and J by 8 bases, and the junction contains 0 bases that no gene match accounts for. Counted from cysteine to phenylalanine, this CDR3 has 12 amino acids. Only CDR3 DNA is held: 36 bases, read in frame from base 1. In the germline V gene, CDR1 corresponds to SGHTA and CDR2 to FQGNSA.